This TCR beta chain was profiled in a study of OX40 agonist ivuxolimab in advanced cancers. About the research overall: Of the participants, 40% had some prior anti-PD-1, anti-PD-L1 or anti-CTLA-4 therapy, which was allowed.

This CDR3 has 14 amino acids. Germline V lookup: CDR1 SGHRS, CDR2 YFSETQ. J gave up 1 base and V 7 bases, and 6 bases lay outside the gene matches. Sequencing was performed with immunoSEQ multiplex PCR; in TCRdb, only in-frame clones are kept and a portion is missing. The sample has 30,000 or so clones, more than 85% seen once; the top ten hold around 27%. The sequences come from CD4+ or CD8+ T cells sorted from blood, collected in a trial of the OX40 agonist ivuxolimab. The chain is built from TRBV5-1 and TRBJ2-7; TRBD1 aligns across 9 bases. The TCR comes from an adult with an advanced solid tumor such as melanoma, head and neck, liver or kidney cancer. The CDR3 nucleotides are TGCGCCAGCTCCGGACAGGGGTCTTCCTACGAGCAGTACTTC. Its translation is CASSGQGSSYEQYF.